The clone carrying this T cell receptor beta chain has a handful of counts. This sample is drawn from a study of blood T cell repertoires in COVID-19. Here immunoSEQ multiplex PCR was the method, and the copy in TCRdb shows in-frame clones only, minus some. The table records some 73,000 clones, 60% to 80% of them present only once. The sample consisted of peripheral blood. The receptor's source is a man aged 65 to 79 with COVID-19, enrolled during active disease.

The CDR3 sequence: CASRGPAEKLFF. The CDR3 DNA follows: TGTGCCAGCAGGGGCCCAGCTGAAAAACTGTTTTTT. This chain uses TRBV27 with TRBJ1-4; D is unclear. In germline, CDR1 is MNHEY, CDR2 SMNVEV (reference sequence). Trimming removed 6 bases from V and 7 bases from J, with 9 bases in between. The CDR3 contains 12 residues.